The 11 T cell receptor beta chains in this list originate from one sample, sequenced in a study of T-cell reconstitution after alpha-beta-depleted transplantation in children. Molecular barcoding with unique molecular identifiers was used for the TCRbeta library. TCRdb reprocessed the PCR reads via MiXCR and lists one record per CDR3 protein. This sample yields approximately 520,000 distinct CDR3 sequences, of which over 10% are seen a single time; about 14% belongs to the top ten. The sequencing used PBMCs, mostly from graft donor cells, collected 180 days after TCRalphabeta/CD19-depleted stem cell transplant. These receptors were collected from a female patient aged 2-9 years who had a stem cell transplant for aplastic anemia, so the T cells may come from the graft donor.

The sample holds one count of this clonotype. This chain joins TRBV18 and TRBJ1-2; D is ambiguous. The CDR3 has 14 residues. Trimming left V 0 bases short and J 3 bases short, with 8 bases between. Germline loops: CDR1 KGHSH, CDR2 LQKENI. The DNA of the CDR3 is TGTGCCAGCTCACCACCGAACAGAGACTATGGCTACACCTTC. Translated: CASSPPNRDYGYTF.

In its sample, this clonotype was seen a few times. This chain uses TRBV3-1 with TRBJ1-6; TRBD1 matches at 7 bases. CDR3 size: 14 residues. The trim removed 1 base at V and 9 bases at J, leaving 3 bases unmatched. From germline, CDR1 is LGHDT and CDR2 YNNKEL (reference sequence). The CDR3 here is CASSQGQGGSPLHF. The DNA for the CDR3 is TGTGCCAGCAGCCAAGGCCAGGGGGGTTCACCCCTCCACTTT. The variable domain in full, with the rest retrieved from reference TRBV3-1 and TRBJ1-6, is DTAVSQTPKYLVTQMGNDKSIKCEQNLGHDTMYWYKQDSKKFLKIMFSYNNKELIINETVPNRFSPKSPDKAHLNLHINSLELGDSAVYFCASSQGQGGSPLHFGNGTRLTVT.

This clonotype turned up a few times. The genes are TRBV10-3 and TRBJ2-1; 9 positions agree with TRBD1. The CDR3 loop spans 16 amino acids. V shed 0 bases and J 0 bases; nucleotides not matched to a gene: 0. Germline V CDR1 and CDR2: ENHRY, SYGVKD. The CDR3 protein is CAISESTGGSYNEQFF. CDR3 nucleotide sequence: TGTGCCATCAGTGAGTCGACAGGGGGCTCCTACAATGAGCAGTTCTTC.

The rearrangement uses TRBV20-1 and TRBJ2-1; TRBD2 aligns across 13 bases. There are 22 residues in the CDR3. Germline-derived CDR1 and CDR2 are DFQATT and SNEGSKA (reference sequence). V trimming: 0 bases; J trimming: 2 bases; junction bases outside the gene matches: 19. As DNA, the CDR3 is TGCAGTGCTAGAGAGGCCATGGGTACTAGCGGGAGGGCCCAGGGAGCCTACAATGAGCAGTTCTTC. Translation: CSAREAMGTSGRAQGAYNEQFF.

Concerning this clonotype itself: This could be a read error, since a much larger clone is one nucleotide away. The V call is TRBV29-1, the J call TRBJ2-4; tentative D call: TRBD1 (6 bases). The CDR3 loop spans 13 amino acids. From germline, CDR1 is SQVTM and CDR2 ANQGSEA. This CDR3 is CSVAGTSKDIQYF. CDR3 bases: TGCAGCGTTGCCGGGACATCCAAAGACATTCAGTACTTC.

V is TRBV12-3 or TRBV12-4 and J is TRBJ2-7; a possible D gene is TRBD2 (6 bases). The CDR3 is 14 amino acids. V was cut by 3 bases and J by 0 bases, with 9 bases left in between. As DNA, the CDR3 is TGTGCCAGCAGTTTTGGGGGAGGCTCCTACGAGCAGTACGTC. Translating gives CASSFGGGSYEQYV.

This clonotype showed up many times. The gene calls are TRBV28 and TRBJ2-1; TRBD1 agrees at 7 bases. The CDR3 contains 16 residues. Per the germline V gene, CDR1 is MDHEN and CDR2 is SYDVKM. V trimming: 7 bases; J trimming: 5 bases; junction bases outside the gene matches: 14. The CDR3 bases are TGTGCCAGCACCTCCATGGACAGGTTGGTCCACAATGAGCAGTTCTTC. This translates into CASTSMDRLVHNEQFF.

The rearrangement links TRBV18 to TRBJ1-5, with TRBD1 matching 8 bases. With 3 bases clipped from V and 5 bases from J, the junction kept 3 bases outside the gene matches. The CDR3 is made up of 14 amino acids. From germline, CDR1 is KGHSH and CDR2 LQKENI. CDR3 sequence reads: CASSPRTGYQPQHF. The DNA for the CDR3 is TGTGCCAGCTCACCCCGGACAGGGTATCAGCCCCAGCATTTT.

This chain joins TRBV11-2 and TRBJ2-1, with 9 bases matching TRBD2. V was pared by 5 bases and J by 7 bases, with 15 bases of the junction left unmatched. Germline V lookup: CDR1 SGHAT, CDR2 FQNNGV. CDR3 length: 17 residues. The CDR3 DNA reads TGTGCCAGCAGCCCTCCGGGGGTAGCCCTAGCGGGGAATGAGCAGTTCTTC. This gives the protein CASSPPGVALAGNEQFF.

The CDR3 DNA follows: TGTGCCAGCAGTCCAGGGCCGCGGTGGCAGTTCTTC. It is translated as CASSPGPRWQFF. V and J are TRBV12-3 or TRBV12-4 and TRBJ2-1; D possibly corresponds to TRBD1 (5 bases). V lost 5 bases, J lost 12 bases, and 14 bases lay in between. The CDR3 contains 12 residues.

This clonotype appeared a few times. V is TRBV5-6 and J is TRBJ2-7; TRBD1 matches at 7 bases. There are 15 residues in the CDR3. Germline V gene data show CDR1 as SGHDT and CDR2 as YYEEEE. V gave up 4 bases and J gave up 7 bases; unmatched junction bases: 14. The CDR3 sequence: CASSPIDRVDHEQYV. In DNA, the CDR3 is TGTGCCAGCAGCCCGATCGACAGGGTGGACCATGAGCAGTACGTC.